This entry lists 4 T cell receptor beta chains sequenced from one sample in a study of T cell responses to AZD1222 COVID-19 vaccine. Some clones are missing from TCRdb's copy, which holds only in-frame ones; the method was immunoSEQ multiplex PCR. The table has about 120,000 clones, about 86% seen once. Sequencing used peripheral blood, obtained 28 days after the second AZD1222 dose. These receptors came from an adult who received the AZD1222 COVID-19 vaccine.

The chain couples TRBV7-2 to TRBJ2-7, with no clear D. The CDR3 is 13 amino acids. V lost 1 base and J 3 bases, leaving 7 bases between the germline ends. Per germline, CDR1 SGHTA and CDR2 FQGNSA. The CDR3 reads CASSLGVGYEQYF. DNA for the CDR3: TGTGCCAGCAGCTTAGGGGTCGGCTACGAGCAGTACTTC. The full variable domain, in which reference TRBV7-2 and TRBJ2-7 provide the parts outside the CDR3, is GAGVSQSPSNKVTEKGKDVELRCDPISGHTALYWYRQSLGQGLEFLIYFQGNSAPDKSGLPSDRFSAERTGGSVSTLTIQRTQQEDSAVYLCASSLGVGYEQYFGPGTRLTVT.

The chain links TRBV6-1 to TRBJ1-2; D possibly corresponds to TRBD1 (6 bases). Germline V gene lookup returns CDR1 MNHNS and CDR2 SASEGT. The CDR3 sequence is 19 residues long. V shed 0 bases and J shed 4 bases, with 24 bases lying between them. The CDR3 DNA sequence: TGTGCCAGCAGTGAAGCTTATTCAGGGGTGGAATTGGGAAGCTATGGCTACACCTTC. It is translated as CASSEAYSGVELGSYGYTF.

The CDR3 DNA is TGTGCCAGCAGTGAATTGGGACAGGACTATGGCTACACCTTC. Translating gives CASSELGQDYGYTF. This chain uses TRBV25-1 with TRBJ1-2, with TRBD1 matching over 8 bases. CDR3 length: 14 amino acids. Germline assignment: CDR1 MGHDK and CDR2 SYGVNS. The trim removed 1 base at V and 3 bases at J, leaving 1 base unmatched.

This chain joins TRBV5-4 and TRBJ2-1, with D tentatively TRBD1 or TRBD2 (5 bases each). Germline CDR1 and CDR2: SGHNT and YYREEE (reference sequence). Trimming stripped 5 bases from V and 3 bases from J, with 15 bases between. The CDR3 contains 15 residues. For the CDR3, the DNA is TGTGCCAGCAGTCGGGACCTCACGGGCTACAATGAGCAGTTCTTC. This sequence encodes CASSRDLTGYNEQFF.